The 20 T cell receptor beta chains below come from one sample, sequenced in a study of memory CD4+ T cells and cytomegalovirus serostatus. Single viable CD3+CD4+CD8-CD45RO+ cells were sorted as the memory CD4+ T cells. Produced via immunoSEQ multiplex PCR; TCRdb's table is partial and in-frame only. The sample consists of about 57,000 clones, over 75% of them appearing once. Sequences were obtained from memory CD4+ T cells from blood. All receptors derive from an adult in good health and CMV-seronegative.

The genes are TRBV7-6 and TRBJ2-7, with unresolved D. Germline values: CDR1 SGHVS, CDR2 FNYEAQ. The V end lost 2 bases, the J end lost 0 bases, and 8 bases lay between the germline ends. The CDR3 contains 14 residues. The CDR3 DNA follows: TGTGCCAGCAGCTTACAGGAGAGCTCCTACGAGCAGTACTTC. Amino acid sequence: CASSLQESSYEQYF.

V is TRBV30 and J is TRBJ2-7, with 10 bases aligning to TRBD1. This CDR3 comprises 15 residues. V lost 3 bases and J lost 7; bases outside the gene matches: 12. The germline CDR1 and CDR2 sequences are GTSNPN and SVGIG (reference sequence). CDR3 DNA sequence: TGTGCCTGGAGGAGTATAGGGACAGGGGTTTCAGAGCAGTACTTC. Residues: CAWRSIGTGVSEQYF. The full variable domain, its missing parts supplied by reference TRBV30 and TRBJ2-7, is SQTIHQWPATLVQPVGSPLSLECTVEGTSNPNLYWYRQAAGRGLQLLFYSVGIGQISSEVPQNLSASRPQDRQFILSSKKLLLSDSGFYLCAWRSIGTGVSEQYFGPGTRLTVT.

This clone was seen at least ten times. The gene calls are TRBV7-2 and TRBJ1-2, with D possibly being TRBD1 (6 bases). CDR3 length: 15 amino acids. CDR1 is SGHTA and CDR2 is FQGNSA in the germline V gene. V lost 5 bases and J 4 bases, leaving 17 bases between the germline ends. CDR3 amino acids: CASSTLQGDVYGYTF. CDR3 sequence (DNA): TGTGCCAGCAGCACCCTACAGGGTGATGTCTATGGCTACACCTTC.

V gene TRBV28 combines with J gene TRBJ2-1, with 10 bases that match TRBD2. V lost 4 bases to trimming and J lost 8 bases; unmatched junction nucleotides: 17. This CDR3 contains 18 residues. Germline V gives CDR1 MDHEN, CDR2 SYDVKM. Here the CDR3 DNA reads TGTGCCAGCAGTTCCCTCGGACTAGCGGTTGCACATGCCGATGAGCAGTTCTTC. It encodes CASSSLGLAVAHADEQFF.

This clone showed up just once. The genes are TRBV27 and TRBJ1-6, with D unresolved. CDR1 and CDR2 from the germline V gene are MNHEY and SMNVEV (reference sequence). The CDR3 runs 13 residues. V was shortened by 0 bases and J by 14 bases, with 11 bases between the two germline ends. The CDR3 loop is CASSLSWLTTLHF. The CDR3 DNA reads as TGTGCCAGCAGTTTATCCTGGCTAACCACCCTCCACTTT.

V and J are TRBV6-5 and TRBJ2-7; possibly TRBD1 or TRBD2 for D (6 bases each). The germline gives CDR1 MNHEY, CDR2 SVGAGI. The CDR3 spans 14 residues. The V end lost 2 bases, the J end lost 4 bases, and 12 bases lay between the germline ends. In DNA, the CDR3 is TGTGCCAGCAGTTACGAAAGGGGGGTGTACGAGCAGTACTTC. Translation gives CASSYERGVYEQYF.

The V call is TRBV7-2, the J call TRBJ1-6; D unresolved. V was clipped by 1 base and J by 10 bases, with 8 bases between them. The germline V gene encodes CDR1 SGHTA and CDR2 FQGNSA. This CDR3 is built from 13 residues. This CDR3 is CASSLDEGSPLHF. The CDR3 coding sequence is TGTGCCAGCAGCTTAGACGAGGGATCACCCCTCCACTTT.

A single count supports this clone. The rearrangement joins TRBV5-1 to TRBJ1-4; D is unclear. The V end was cut by 0 bases, the J end by 0 bases, with 9 bases between. The CDR3 consists of 16 residues. CDR1 and CDR2 from the germline V gene are SGHRS and YFSETQ. CDR3 region: CASSLGSLATNEKLFF. Here the CDR3 DNA reads TGCGCCAGCAGCTTGGGGAGCCTTGCAACTAATGAAAAACTGTTTTTT. The variable domain in full, completed from reference TRBV5-1 and TRBJ1-4, reads KAGVTQTPRYLIKTRGQQVTLSCSPISGHRSVSWYQQTPGQGLQFLFEYFSETQRNKGNFPGRFSGRQFSNSRSEMNVSTLELGDSALYLCASSLGSLATNEKLFFGSGTQLSVL.

This clone appeared a single time. The chain combines TRBV7-2 with TRBJ1-2, with TRBD1 identical over 7 bases. Germline V gene data show CDR1 as SGHTA and CDR2 as FQGNSA. V was pared by 2 bases and J by 6 bases, with 6 bases of the junction left unmatched. The CDR3 has 14 residues. In DNA form, the CDR3 reads TGTGCCAGCAGCTTATGGAGGGGGCGGGATGGCTACACCTTC. This gives the protein CASSLWRGRDGYTF.

This clone was seen a handful of times. The chain recombines TRBV12-5 with TRBJ2-1; TRBD2 matches at 11 bases. Trimming cost V 5 bases and J 9 bases; bases outside gene matches: 9. Germline loops: CDR1 LGHNT, CDR2 FRNRAP. CDR3 length: 15 amino acids. This CDR3 reads CASGPRLAGSGEQFF. Written as DNA, the CDR3 is TGTGCTAGTGGTCCCCGACTAGCGGGGTCTGGTGAGCAGTTCTTC.

As for this clone: Germline is not matched at one junction end, which may reflect a read error. This chain joins TRBV5-1 and TRBJ1-2; D uncertain. The CDR3 runs to 14 residues. The V gene's germline CDR1 is SGHRS and CDR2 YFSETQ. The CDR3 DNA is TGTGCCAGCAGCGTAGGCCACTTTAACTATGGCTACACCTTC. The encoded protein is CASSVGHFNYGYTF.

The chain is built from TRBV7-2 and TRBJ2-5; D is possibly TRBD1 (7 bases). Trimming pared 5 bases from V and 3 bases from J, leaving 16 bases between. This CDR3 region has 15 residues. From germline, CDR1 is SGHTA and CDR2 FQGNSA. The CDR3 reads CASSRRPRGEETQYF. The CDR3 DNA reads as TGTGCCAGCAGCCGCCGACCCAGGGGGGAAGAGACCCAGTACTTC.

The chain employs TRBV7-8 and TRBJ2-7; TRBD2 matches at 9 bases. Trimming removed 0 bases from V and 4 bases from J; junction bases left unmatched: 4. CDR1 is SGHVS, CDR2 FQNEAQ, per germline. The CDR3 loop spans 15 amino acids. CDR3 residues: CASSLAGGGGYEQYF. CDR3 coding DNA: TGTGCCAGCAGCTTAGCGGGCGGGGGGGGTTACGAGCAGTACTTC.

The V call is TRBV14, the J call TRBJ1-1, with D maybe TRBD1 (5 bases). V lost 1 base, J lost 11 bases, and 14 bases lay in between. This CDR3 has 13 amino acids. Germline V gene lookup returns CDR1 SGHDN and CDR2 FVKESK. CDR3 loop: CASSQGGTLKAFF. The CDR3 coding sequence is TGTGCCAGCAGCCAAGGGGGGACCTTGAAGGCTTTCTTT.

CDR3 sequence: CASSRPGSSGANVLTF. CDR3 DNA sequence: TGTGCCAGCTCACGCCCCGGGAGCTCTGGGGCCAACGTCCTGACTTTC. The rearrangement joins TRBV18 to TRBJ2-6, with a weak D call TRBD2 (6 bases). The CDR3 extends over 16 amino acids. Germline-derived CDR1 and CDR2 are KGHSH and LQKENI. With 4 bases removed from V and 0 bases from J, the gap between germline ends came to 10 bases.

This clone was observed a few times. The chain couples TRBV12-5 to TRBJ1-1, with 7 bases aligning to TRBD1. Germline CDR1 LGHNT, CDR2 FRNRAP. The ends lost 4 bases at V and 10 bases at J; junction bases unmatched: 21. The CDR3 consists of 17 residues. CDR3 residues: CASGSPTFRHRGRTAFF. In DNA, the CDR3 is TGTGCTAGTGGTTCTCCGACGTTCCGGCACAGGGGAAGGACAGCTTTCTTT.

This chain uses TRBV19 with TRBJ2-1; 14 positions agree with TRBD2. The V gene's germline CDR1 is LNHDA and CDR2 SQIVND (reference sequence). The ends lost 4 bases at V and 0 bases at J; junction bases unmatched: 8. The CDR3 extends over 19 amino acids. CDR3 residues: CASSKKGTSGGSSYNEQFF. Written as DNA, the CDR3 is TGTGCCAGTAGTAAGAAGGGGACTAGCGGGGGAAGCTCCTACAATGAGCAGTTCTTC.

This clone was detected only once. The chain couples TRBV27 to TRBJ2-6; 8 bases are a match to TRBD2. The ends lost 5 bases at V and 0 bases at J; junction bases unmatched: 6. The V gene's germline CDR1 is MNHEY and CDR2 SMNVEV (reference sequence). The CDR3 contains 17 residues. The CDR3 DNA sequence: TGTGCCAGCAGTCGCGGACTAGCCGGCTCTGGGGCCAACGTCCTGACTTTC. Residues: CASSRGLAGSGANVLTF.

This clone has only a few counts. The gene calls are TRBV21-1 and TRBJ1-2; the DNA was not used to check the table's D call, TRBD1. TRBV21-1 is classified as a pseudogene. The CDR3 extends over 17 amino acids. The CDR3 spells CASSFGDRGVRDYGYTF. The CDR3 bases are TGTGCCAGCAGCTTTGGGGACAGGGGTGTAAGAGACTATGGCTACACCTTC.

The genes are TRBV9 and TRBJ1-3; no firm D call. CDR1 SGDLS and CDR2 YYNGEE come from the germline V gene. Trimming took 3 bases from V and 0 from J, leaving 10 bases between them. The CDR3 length is 15 residues. The CDR3 region is CASSAVVSSGNTIYF. The CDR3 DNA reads as TGTGCCAGCAGCGCCGTAGTCAGCTCTGGAAACACCATATATTTT.